Given below is one T cell receptor (beta chain) in context. Its target is not known. This sample's treatment: roughly 10-day PBMC culture with coronavirus spike peptide pools or control peptides (ViraFEST assay). These data originate in a study of vaccination and CD4 T cells after COVID-19. Regarding the study as a whole: Median reactive clonotypes, those recognizing SARS-CoV-2, rose from 21 to 38, not significantly.

With the Oncomine TCR Beta short-read assay, DNA from cultured CD4+ T cells was sequenced. TCRdb used MiXCR to reprocess the PCR reads, holding one entry per CDR3 protein. The sample lists about 18,000 distinct CDR3 sequences, over 65% occurring once. The CDR3 spans 15 residues. Germline V CDR1 and CDR2: MNHNS, SASEGT. V lost 6 bases to trimming and J lost 8 bases; unmatched junction nucleotides: 10. The TCR comes from a human donor who had recovered from COVID-19. Sequences were obtained from CD4+ T cells from blood, cultured in vitro. The rearrangement links TRBV6-1 to TRBJ1-4, with TRBD1 matching 9 bases. The CDR3 here is CASRSRDRDREKLFF. Written as DNA, the CDR3 is TGTGCCAGCAGAAGCCGGGACAGGGATCGAGAAAAACTGTTTTTT.